The rows below give T cell receptor beta chains drawn from one sample of a study of blood T cell repertoires in COVID-19. Clones were sequenced by immunoSEQ multiplex PCR, and TCRdb holds only the in-frame ones, with some missing. Seen here are 200,000 or so clones, roughly 80% observed once, and the top ten hold less than 8.5%. Sequencing was performed on PBMCs or T cells enriched from blood (not recorded which). The source of these receptors is a middle-aged man who had recovered from COVID-19. CDR3s include the opening cysteine and the closing phenylalanine or tryptophan. A D gene is named only where the DNA matches it firmly. Some rows mark clone size as missing; the rest say once, few, many or name a class of expanded clone.

D gene,CDR3 length,J gene,clone size,V gene,CDR3 DNA,CDR3 protein
TRBD1,12,TRBJ1-2,NA,TRBV9,TGTGCCAGCCGTCGGGACAGCTATGGCTACACCTTC,CASRRDSYGYTF
NA,12,TRBJ1-1,once,TRBV28,TGTGCCAGCAGTCTCCCTCGTACTGAAGCTTTCTTT,CASSLPRTEAFF
NA,13,TRBJ2-1,NA,TRBV18,TGTGCCAGCTCACCAAGGAGCCACAATGAGCAGTTCTTC,CASSPRSHNEQFF
NA,13,TRBJ2-3,few,TRBV27,TGTGCCAGGTTGACTAGTTTAACAGATACGCAGTATTTT,CARLTSLTDTQYF
NA,15,TRBJ1-2,few,TRBV4-1,TGCGCCAGCAGCCAAGCCGGGACACTTAACTATGGCTACACCTTC,CASSQAGTLNYGYTF
NA,15,TRBJ2-7,few,TRBV28,TGTGCCAGCAGTTTAGGGGGGTCAGGCATCTACGAGCAGTACTTC,CASSLGGSGIYEQYF
NA,15,TRBJ1-1,NA,TRBV4-3,TGCGCCAGCAGCCAAGATAGTGGGGGGGGAACTGAAGCTTTCTTT,CASSQDSGGGTEAFF
NA,14,TRBJ1-2,once,TRBV6-5,TGTGCCAGCAGTTACTCGAAAGGGGCCTATGGCTACACCTTC,CASSYSKGAYGYTF
TRBD2,15,TRBJ2-1,NA,TRBV18,TGTGCCAGCTCACCGGTCGTCCGTAGCGGGGGTGAGCAGTTCTTC,CASSPVVRSGGEQFF
TRBD1,15,TRBJ1-1,NA,TRBV7-2,TGTGCCAGCAGCCCGAGACGGACAGGGAACACTGAAGCTTTCTTT,CASSPRRTGNTEAFF
NA,14,TRBJ1-1,NA,TRBV2,TGTGCCAGCTTGCGGAGCCCTCGAAACGCTGAAGCTTTCTTT,CASLRSPRNAEAFF
TRBD2,18,TRBJ2-5,once,TRBV5-1,TGCGCCAGCAGCTTCATCCCCGGACTAGCGGGGGGGCGGGAGACCCAGTACTTC,CASSFIPGLAGGRETQYF
TRBD2,13,TRBJ2-1,NA,TRBV18,TGTGCCAGCTCACCGGGACTAGTCAACGAGCAGTTCTTC,CASSPGLVNEQFF
NA,15,TRBJ2-5,NA,TRBV7-2,TGTGCCAGCAGCTTATATTATTGGCTCCAAGAGACCCAGTACTTC,CASSLYYWLQETQYF
NA,11,TRBJ1-6,NA,TRBV28,TGTGCCAGCAGGGCAGATTCACCCCTCCACTTT,CASRADSPLHF
TRBD1,14,TRBJ1-3,NA,TRBV7-9,TGTGCCAGCAGCTCAGGGACAGACAGAAACACCATATATTTT,CASSSGTDRNTIYF
TRBD1,15,TRBJ1-6,few,TRBV6-5,TGTGCCAGCAGTTACTCGGGACAGGGGTCTTCACCCCTCCACTTT,CASSYSGQGSSPLHF
NA,15,TRBJ2-3,NA,TRBV7-7,TGTGCTAGCAGCTTAGGAGCGGAGCGCACAGATACGCAGTATTTT,CASSLGAERTDTQYF
TRBD1,15,TRBJ2-7,NA,TRBV4-3,TGCGCCAGCAGCCAGGATTGGGACAGACCCTACGAGCAGTACTTC,CASSQDWDRPYEQYF
TRBD1,14,TRBJ1-2,NA,TRBV6-4,TGTGCCAGCAGGGAAGGGACAGGGGCCTATGGCTACACCTTC,CASREGTGAYGYTF
TRBD2,19,TRBJ2-3,NA,TRBV4-3,TGCGCCAGCAGTCCCGGGACTAGCGGGGGGGAGTACACCACAGATACGCAGTATTTT,CASSPGTSGGEYTTDTQYF
NA,14,TRBJ2-1,NA,TRBV30,TGTGCCTGGAGTGTAATTAGGCTGTGGGCTGAGCAGTTCTTC,CAWSVIRLWAEQFF
NA,16,TRBJ1-1,NA,TRBV10-3,TGTGCCATCAGTGAGGACCAAAGCGGGACGAACACTGAAGCTTTCTTT,CAISEDQSGTNTEAFF
NA,11,TRBJ1-2,NA,TRBV29-1,TGCAGCGCCGCCTCAGGGTATGGCTACACCTTC,CSAASGYGYTF
NA,15,TRBJ2-1,NA,TRBV7-2,TGTGCCAGCAGCTTCTTTGGAGGCGGTAACAATGAGCAGTTCTTC,CASSFFGGGNNEQFF
TRBD1,13,TRBJ1-2,NA,TRBV19,TGTGCCAGTAGGCTGACAGGGGTTTGGGGCTACACCTTC,CASRLTGVWGYTF
NA,15,TRBJ1-2,once,TRBV6-2/TRBV6-3,TGTGCCAGCAGTTACCTTGACAGATATCACTATGGCTACACCTTC,CASSYLDRYHYGYTF
TRBD1,15,TRBJ1-5,NA,TRBV15,TGTGCCACCAGCAGGGGGACAGGACTCAATCAGCCCCAGCATTTT,CATSRGTGLNQPQHF
NA,13,TRBJ2-7,NA,TRBV29-1,TGCAGCGTTTTAGCGGAGTCCGACTTTAAGCAGTACTTC,CSVLAESDFKQYF
NA,13,TRBJ2-3,NA,TRBV9,TGTGCCAGCAGCCTGCGCTACACAGATACGCAGTATTTT,CASSLRYTDTQYF
NA,14,TRBJ1-2,NA,TRBV28,TGTGCCAGCAGCTTAAGACAGGCGAACTATGGCTACACCTTC,CASSLRQANYGYTF
TRBD1,16,TRBJ2-4,NA,TRBV4-2,TGTGCCAGCAGCCAAGATCGCGGACAGGGGAGAAACATTCAGTACTTC,CASSQDRGQGRNIQYF
NA,15,TRBJ2-6,NA,TRBV24-1,TGTGCCACCAGTGGAGGTAACTCTGGGGCCAACGTCCTGACTTTC,CATSGGNSGANVLTF
TRBD2,19,TRBJ2-1,NA,TRBV7-2,TGTGCCAGCAGCTCCCTGGGACTAGCGGGGGGCCTCTCCTACAATGAGCAGTTCTTC,CASSSLGLAGGLSYNEQFF
NA,14,TRBJ1-5,few,TRBV6-6,TGTGCCAGCAGTTACGGCGGGCATTGGCAGCCCCAGCATTTT,CASSYGGHWQPQHF
NA,16,TRBJ2-4,NA,TRBV2,TGTGCCAGCAGGAGCGTCTTACGTAGGGGCAAAAACATTCAGTACTTC,CASRSVLRRGKNIQYF
NA,15,TRBJ1-2,NA,TRBV3-1/TRBV3-2,TGTGCCAGCAGCCAAGGCAAACGGGGTAACTATGGCTACACCTTC,CASSQGKRGNYGYTF
TRBD2,17,TRBJ2-2,few,TRBV4-1,TGCGCCAGCAGCCAAGGCCCTAGCGGGGGAGGTCACCGGGAGCTGTTTTTT,CASSQGPSGGGHRELFF
NA,13,TRBJ1-1,NA,TRBV25-1,TGTGCCAGCAGTGAAGGGAGAAACACTGAAGCTTTCTTT,CASSEGRNTEAFF
NA,16,TRBJ1-2,NA,TRBV6-6,TGTGCCAGCAGTTACTCCGGGGAGTGGGTAAACTATGGCTACACCTTC,CASSYSGEWVNYGYTF
TRBD1,15,TRBJ1-6,NA,TRBV10-3,TGTGCCATCAGCGCACCGGGACAGGGAACTTCACCCCTCCACTTT,CAISAPGQGTSPLHF
NA,15,TRBJ2-2,NA,TRBV4-2,TGTGCCAGCAGCCAAGACAGGGGGAGGACCGGGGAGCTGTTTTTT,CASSQDRGRTGELFF
TRBD1,13,TRBJ1-1,NA,TRBV2,TGTGCCAGCAGTAGGGGGCTTAGGACTGAAGCTTTCTTT,CASSRGLRTEAFF
TRBD2,11,TRBJ2-1,once,TRBV11-1,TGTGCCAGCAGCCGGGGGGGGCCGCAGTTCTTC,CASSRGGPQFF
TRBD1,15,TRBJ2-3,once,TRBV30,TGTGCCTGGAGTGTACAGGGACAGGCTACAGATACGCAGTATTTT,CAWSVQGQATDTQYF
NA,19,TRBJ1-4,NA,TRBV15,TGTGCCACCAGCAGAGCCTGGACCGCCATCCCGGGGGCTAATGAAAAACTGTTTTTT,CATSRAWTAIPGANEKLFF
TRBD1,15,TRBJ1-4,NA,TRBV15,TGTGCCACCAGCAGAGACAGGGGGCACTCCGAAAAACTGTTTTTT,CATSRDRGHSEKLFF
NA,14,TRBJ1-1,NA,TRBV6-5,TGTGCCAGCATAGGACAGCCCGAGAACACTGAAGCTTTCTTT,CASIGQPENTEAFF
TRBD2,18,TRBJ2-5,few,TRBV14,TGTGCCAGCAGCCAGTCCTCAGGTGGACTAGCGAAACAAGAGACCCAGTACTTC,CASSQSSGGLAKQETQYF
TRBD2,17,TRBJ2-3,NA,TRBV5-4,TGTGCCAGCAGCTCGGGCGGGACTAGTTATAGCACAGATACGCAGTATTTT,CASSSGGTSYSTDTQYF
TRBD2,19,TRBJ2-2,once,TRBV20-1,TGCAGTGCTAGTTATAGCGGGGGGGCCGTCAAGTCGGGCACCGGGGAGCTGTTTTTT,CSASYSGGAVKSGTGELFF